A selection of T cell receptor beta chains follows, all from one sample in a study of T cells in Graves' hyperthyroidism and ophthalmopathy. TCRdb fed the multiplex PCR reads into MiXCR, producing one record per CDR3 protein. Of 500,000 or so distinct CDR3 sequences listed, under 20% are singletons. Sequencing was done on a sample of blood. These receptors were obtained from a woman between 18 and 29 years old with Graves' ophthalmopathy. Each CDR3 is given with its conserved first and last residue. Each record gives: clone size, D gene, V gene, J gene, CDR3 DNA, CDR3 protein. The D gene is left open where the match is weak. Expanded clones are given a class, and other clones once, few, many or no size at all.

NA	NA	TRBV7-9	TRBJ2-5	TGTGCTAGCAGCTTAGCGACAGGGAGGAGGGAGACCCAGTACTTC	CASSLATGRRETQYF
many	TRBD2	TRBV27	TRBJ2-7	TGTGCCAGCACCTCCGGGACTAGCGGGAGTTCCGAGCAGTACTTC	CASTSGTSGSSEQYF
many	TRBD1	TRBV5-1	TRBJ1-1	TGTGCCAGCAGCCCGCGGACAGGGATGAACACTGAAGCTTTCTTT	CASSPRTGMNTEAFF
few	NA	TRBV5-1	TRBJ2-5	TGCGCCAGCAGCTTGGAGGGCCGGAGCCAAGAGACCCAGTACTTC	CASSLEGRSQETQYF
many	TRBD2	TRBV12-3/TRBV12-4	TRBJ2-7	TGTGCCAGCGGTGGCGGGGGTTACGAGCAGTACTTC	CASGGGGYEQYF
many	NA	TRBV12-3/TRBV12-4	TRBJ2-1	TGTGCCAGCAGTAGCCCTTTATGGGGCAGTGAGCAGTTCTTC	CASSSPLWGSEQFF
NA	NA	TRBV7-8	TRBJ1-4	TGTGCCAGCAGCCCCCGATCGGACGGAAGGAAAGAAGCAACTAATGAAAAACTGTTTTTT	CASSPRSDGRKEATNEKLFF
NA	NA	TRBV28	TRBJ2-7	TGTGCCAGCAGTTTACGCCCCCAACAGTACTACGAGCAGTACTTC	CASSLRPQQYYEQYF
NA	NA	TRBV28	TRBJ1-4	TGTGCCAGCAGTCCTATAAAAACAGGGCGCCTTAATGAAAAACTGTTTTTT	CASSPIKTGRLNEKLFF
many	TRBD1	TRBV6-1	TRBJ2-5	TGTGCCAGCAGTGCCGGACAGGGGTGGATGGAGACCCAGTACTTC	CASSAGQGWMETQYF
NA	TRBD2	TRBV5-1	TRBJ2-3	TGCGCCAGCAGCTTGCCGGGTCGGGGGGGAGATACGCAGTATTTT	CASSLPGRGGDTQYF
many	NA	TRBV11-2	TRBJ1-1	TGTGCCAGCAGCCCGCGGACGGTGACGGGCACTGAAGCTTTCTTT	CASSPRTVTGTEAFF